This T cell receptor beta chain appears in the sequencing data of a study of regulatory T cells in long-lasting Graves disease. This clonotype was counted only a few times. Time point indicated: persistent/refractory GD, antithyroid drugs over 5 years with positive TRAb. After RNA was extracted from PBMCs, the TCR library was made from it. Trimming shortened V by 4 bases and J by 8 bases, and 7 bases separated the two germline ends. The CDR3 sequence is 12 residues long. Germline V lookup: CDR1 SGDLS, CDR2 YYNGEE. Arm-PCR of CDR3 regions and iRepertoire HTBI primers were the basis on which TCR beta libraries were built. TCRdb recomputed calls from the multiplex PCR reads with MiXCR, one row per CDR3 protein. The repertoire holds 300,000 or so distinct CDR3 sequences, with roughly 21% as singletons.

Specimen: peripheral blood mononuclear cells (PBMCs), collected when the disease was refractory, from a patient treated with antithyroid drugs. The clonotype was recovered from a female donor with Graves disease. This chain uses TRBV9 with TRBJ1-6; D might be TRBD1 (5 bases). As DNA, the CDR3 is TGTGCCAGCAGCCGACAGCATTCACCCCTCCACTTT. Translated, it gives CASSRQHSPLHF.